The T cell receptor beta chain under discussion was sequenced for a study of T cells after yellow fever vaccination. Findings and limits, study-wide: There were almost no vaccine-responding clonotypes detectable in the sorted memory subsets on day 0.

CDR1 and CDR2 from the germline V gene are SGHDT and YYEEEE. The CDR3 has 15 amino acids. Trimming shortened V by 4 bases and J by 1 base, and 13 bases separated the two germline ends. TCRdb passed the 5' RACE reads through MiXCR, listing each CDR3 protein once. The sample comprises 950 to 1,500 distinct CDR3 sequences, about 56% of which are singletons, and approximately 48% rests with the top ten. The J gene is TRBJ2-3, the V gene TRBV5-6; either TRBD1 or TRBD2 may fit D (5 bases each). The sequences come from PBMCs, either bulk or a sorted T-cell subset (CD4+, CD8+, memory, or dextramer-sorted; not recorded which), collected on the day of the yellow fever booster vaccination. This sequence originates from a young man who received the YFV17D yellow fever vaccine. CDR3 coding DNA: TGTGCCAGCAGCCTCGGGACCGCAGGCACAGATACGCAGTATTTT. This translates into CASSLGTAGTDTQYF.